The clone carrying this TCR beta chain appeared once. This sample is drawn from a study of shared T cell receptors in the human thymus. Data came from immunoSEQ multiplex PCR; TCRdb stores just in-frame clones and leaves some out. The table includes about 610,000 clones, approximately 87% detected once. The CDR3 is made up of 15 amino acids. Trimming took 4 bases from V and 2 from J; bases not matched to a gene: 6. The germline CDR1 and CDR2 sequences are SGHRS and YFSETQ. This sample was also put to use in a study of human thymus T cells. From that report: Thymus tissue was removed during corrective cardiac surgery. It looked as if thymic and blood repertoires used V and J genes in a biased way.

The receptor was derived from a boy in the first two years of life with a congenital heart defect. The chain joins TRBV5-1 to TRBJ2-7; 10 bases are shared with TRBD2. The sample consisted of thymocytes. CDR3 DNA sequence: TGCGCCAGCAGCAGCGGACTAGCGGACGCCTACGAGCAGTACTTC. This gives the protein CASSSGLADAYEQYF. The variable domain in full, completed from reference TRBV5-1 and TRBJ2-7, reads KAGVTQTPRYLIKTRGQQVTLSCSPISGHRSVSWYQQTPGQGLQFLFEYFSETQRNKGNFPGRFSGRQFSNSRSEMNVSTLELGDSALYLCASSSGLADAYEQYFGPGTRLTVT.